This TCR beta chain was sequenced for a study of cytomegalovirus exposure and HLA in healthy donors. The CDR3 extends over 12 amino acids. The junction had 8 bases not matched to a gene; V was cut back by 8 bases and J by 5 bases. Germline-derived CDR1 and CDR2 are GTSNPN and SVGIG (reference sequence). The PCR used 60 Vbeta and 13 Jbeta primers. The assay was immunoSEQ multiplex PCR, and TCRdb's table has in-frame clones only and misses some. The sample has nearly 110,000 clones; over 60% are singletons. Study findings and constraints: The majority of CMV-associated TCR beta chains were reported as apparently HLA-restricted in a later analysis.

This clone was seen once. Its antigen is as yet unknown. V is TRBV30 and J is TRBJ2-7; 8 bases map to TRBD1. This sequence was found in a male donor in good health and CMV-seronegative. Sequenced material: PBMCs. The CDR3 coding sequence is TGTGCCCGGCAGGGGGCAAAAAACGAGCAGTACTTC. This encodes CARQGAKNEQYF.